The T cell receptor beta chain under discussion was sequenced for a study of T cell responses to AZD1222 COVID-19 vaccine. This clone was counted once. What it binds is unknown. Study-level results: Donors were mostly white British, more females; clonal diversity possibly underestimated.

Trimming at V came to 0 bases and at J to 3 bases, leaving 2 bases not matched to a gene. Germline CDR1 SGHNT, CDR2 YYREEE (reference sequence). The CDR3 is 15 amino acids. The protocol was immunoSEQ multiplex PCR, while the TCRdb copy is restricted to in-frame clones and leaves out a portion. The data show about 82,000 clones, roughly 85% seen once. This specimen consisted of peripheral blood, obtained 28 days after the second AZD1222 dose. The TCR comes from an adult who received the AZD1222 COVID-19 vaccine. The chain combines TRBV5-4 with TRBJ2-1; TRBD2 agrees at 8 bases. The chain's CDR3 is CASSLAGGFYNEQFF. As DNA, the CDR3 is TGTGCCAGCAGCTTGGCGGGAGGGTTCTACAATGAGCAGTTCTTC.